These T cell receptor beta chains were read from a single sample in a study of identical twins. Each CDR3 protein gets one entry after TCRdb re-called the 5' RACE reads with MiXCR. Seen here are approximately 300,000 distinct CDR3 sequences, roughly 10% observed once, and the top ten hold roughly 7%. These data were also reused for a study on yellow fever vaccine responses in identical twins.

Sequenced material: CD8+ T cells sorted from blood. The source is a woman aged 18-29 years in good health. CDR3s include the opening cysteine and the closing phenylalanine or tryptophan. Fields, in order: clone size, D gene, V gene, J gene, CDR3 DNA, CDR3 protein. The D gene is left open where the match is weak. Where a row states a size, it is once, few, many or the class of an expanded clone; other rows omit it.

clone_size: NA
d_call: TRBD2
v_call: TRBV20-1
j_call: TRBJ2-3
cdr3_nt: TGCAGTGCTAGAGATATAGAGGGAGGGACAGATACGCAGTATTTT
cdr3_aa: CSARDIEGGTDTQYF

clone_size: NA
d_call: NA
v_call: TRBV4-3
j_call: TRBJ2-3
cdr3_nt: TGCGCCAGCAGCCAAGAGGGGTGGGCAGATACGCAGTATTTT
cdr3_aa: CASSQEGWADTQYF

clone_size: NA
d_call: TRBD2
v_call: TRBV11-1
j_call: TRBJ2-1
cdr3_nt: TGTGCCAGCAGCCCTAGTTTCGGCCTAGCGGGAGTTTTTAATGAGCAGTTCTTC
cdr3_aa: CASSPSFGLAGVFNEQFF

clone_size: few
d_call: TRBD1
v_call: TRBV5-5
j_call: TRBJ2-1
cdr3_nt: TGTGCCAGCAGCTTGGGACAGGGATTGTCCTTC
cdr3_aa: CASSLGQGLSF

clone_size: NA
d_call: NA
v_call: TRBV12-3/TRBV12-4
j_call: TRBJ1-2
cdr3_nt: TGTGCCAGCAGTCCTACAGTCGACTATGGCTACACCTTC
cdr3_aa: CASSPTVDYGYTF

clone_size: few
d_call: NA
v_call: TRBV20-1
j_call: TRBJ2-7
cdr3_nt: TGCAGCCCCCGGGACGAGGGAAGGCAGTACTTC
cdr3_aa: CSPRDEGRQYF

clone_size: many
d_call: TRBD1
v_call: TRBV6-4
j_call: TRBJ2-3
cdr3_nt: TGTGCCAGCAGCAGGACAGGGGGCACAGATACGCAGTATTTT
cdr3_aa: CASSRTGGTDTQYF

clone_size: few
d_call: TRBD1
v_call: TRBV20-1
j_call: TRBJ2-7
cdr3_nt: TGCAGTGCTAGAAATAACGACAGGGGGGTGTACGAGCAGTACTTC
cdr3_aa: CSARNNDRGVYEQYF

clone_size: few
d_call: NA
v_call: TRBV2
j_call: TRBJ2-7
cdr3_nt: TGTGCCAGCAGTGAGGAGGCAGGGTATACTTACGAGCAGTACTTC
cdr3_aa: CASSEEAGYTYEQYF

clone_size: many
d_call: NA
v_call: TRBV7-9
j_call: TRBJ2-1
cdr3_nt: TGTGCCAGCAGCGAAGCCTACTTCACGTGGTTCTTC
cdr3_aa: CASSEAYFTWFF

clone_size: NA
d_call: TRBD2
v_call: TRBV10-2
j_call: TRBJ2-3
cdr3_nt: TGCGCCAGCAAGGGGACTAGCGGGGGGGCGACGCAGTATTTT
cdr3_aa: CASKGTSGGATQYF

clone_size: many
d_call: TRBD2
v_call: TRBV6-2/TRBV6-3
j_call: TRBJ2-1
cdr3_nt: TGTGCCAGCAGTTACCCCAGACTAGCGGGACCGGGAAGTGAGCAGTTCTTC
cdr3_aa: CASSYPRLAGPGSEQFF

clone_size: NA
d_call: NA
v_call: TRBV12-3/TRBV12-4
j_call: TRBJ2-1
cdr3_nt: TGTGCCAGCAGTTTATGGGGGCTGGGGGGAGGATACAATGAGCAGTTCTTC
cdr3_aa: CASSLWGLGGGYNEQFF

clone_size: few
d_call: TRBD2
v_call: TRBV27
j_call: TRBJ2-7
cdr3_nt: TGTGCCAGCAGTTTAGGCCAGCGGGGGGCCTACGAGCAGTACTTC
cdr3_aa: CASSLGQRGAYEQYF

clone_size: many
d_call: TRBD2
v_call: TRBV12-3/TRBV12-4
j_call: TRBJ2-7
cdr3_nt: TGTGCCAGCAGTTTGGGACTAGCGAATACCTACGAGCAGTACTTC
cdr3_aa: CASSLGLANTYEQYF

clone_size: NA
d_call: TRBD2
v_call: TRBV28
j_call: TRBJ2-7
cdr3_nt: TGTGCCACTGAGCGGGGGGCGGGAAACGAGCAGTACTTC
cdr3_aa: CATERGAGNEQYF

clone_size: many
d_call: NA
v_call: TRBV5-5
j_call: TRBJ2-1
cdr3_nt: TGTGCCAGCAGTTACGGGTCGGGGGCGCCTGAGCAGTTCTTC
cdr3_aa: CASSYGSGAPEQFF

clone_size: NA
d_call: TRBD1
v_call: TRBV23-1
j_call: TRBJ1-4
cdr3_nt: TGCGCCAGCAGTCAAGGGCCGAGACAGGGTTGCTATGAAAAACTGTTTTTT
cdr3_aa: CASSQGPRQGCYEKLFF

clone_size: many
d_call: TRBD2
v_call: TRBV20-1
j_call: TRBJ2-7
cdr3_nt: TGCAGTGCTAGAGCCCCCGGGTCTGTTACCGGGACTAGCGGGCGAGAGCAGTACTTC
cdr3_aa: CSARAPGSVTGTSGREQYF

clone_size: NA
d_call: NA
v_call: TRBV11-1
j_call: TRBJ2-1
cdr3_nt: TGTGCCAGCAGCACCTGGACTGACAGCTCCTACAATGAGCAGTTCTTC
cdr3_aa: CASSTWTDSSYNEQFF

clone_size: NA
d_call: NA
v_call: TRBV5-6
j_call: TRBJ2-1
cdr3_nt: TGTGCCAGCAGCACTGGACGTTTTCCCCACAATGAGCAGTTCTTC
cdr3_aa: CASSTGRFPHNEQFF

clone_size: many
d_call: NA
v_call: TRBV5-5
j_call: TRBJ2-3
cdr3_nt: TGTGCCAGCAGGGACGGGATGTGGGCGGAAGGCACAGATACGCAGTATTTT
cdr3_aa: CASRDGMWAEGTDTQYF

clone_size: many
d_call: NA
v_call: TRBV4-3
j_call: TRBJ2-1
cdr3_nt: TGCGCCAGCAGCCAAGGTTTGGCACTAGTCAATGAGCAGTTCTTC
cdr3_aa: CASSQGLALVNEQFF

clone_size: many
d_call: TRBD1
v_call: TRBV4-3
j_call: TRBJ2-7
cdr3_nt: TGCGCCAGCAGCCAAGGGACAGGGGGATCCTACGAGCAGTACTTC
cdr3_aa: CASSQGTGGSYEQYF

clone_size: few
d_call: TRBD2
v_call: TRBV6-2/TRBV6-3
j_call: TRBJ2-2
cdr3_nt: TGTGCCAGCACCCCTCTAGCGGGGACTAATAGAGGCACCGGGGAGCTGTTTTTT
cdr3_aa: CASTPLAGTNRGTGELFF

clone_size: NA
d_call: TRBD1
v_call: TRBV28
j_call: TRBJ2-7
cdr3_nt: TGTGCCAGCAGTCCTAGGGGACAGGGAAACCTCTACGAGCAGTACTTC
cdr3_aa: CASSPRGQGNLYEQYF

clone_size: NA
d_call: TRBD2
v_call: TRBV7-2
j_call: TRBJ2-7
cdr3_nt: TGTGCCAGCAGCCCAACTAGCGGGAACCTCTACGAGCAGTACTTC
cdr3_aa: CASSPTSGNLYEQYF

clone_size: many
d_call: NA
v_call: TRBV6-2/TRBV6-3
j_call: TRBJ2-1
cdr3_nt: TGTGCCAGCCGTGAGGTCAATGAGCAGTTCTTC
cdr3_aa: CASREVNEQFF

clone_size: many
d_call: TRBD1
v_call: TRBV3-1
j_call: TRBJ2-7
cdr3_nt: TGTGCCAGCAGCGACCGAATTACAGGGGCGCCTGTCGAGCAGTACTTC
cdr3_aa: CASSDRITGAPVEQYF